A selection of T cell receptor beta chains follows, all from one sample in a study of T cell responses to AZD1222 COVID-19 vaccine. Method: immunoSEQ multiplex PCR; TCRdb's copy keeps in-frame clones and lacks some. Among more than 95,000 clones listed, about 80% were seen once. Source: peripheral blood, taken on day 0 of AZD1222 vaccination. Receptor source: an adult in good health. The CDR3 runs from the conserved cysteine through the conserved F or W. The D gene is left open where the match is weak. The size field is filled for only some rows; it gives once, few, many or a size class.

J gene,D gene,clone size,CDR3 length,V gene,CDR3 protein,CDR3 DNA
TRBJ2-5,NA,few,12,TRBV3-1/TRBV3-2,CASSQVVETQYF,TGTGCCAGCAGCCAAGTAGTGGAGACCCAGTACTTC
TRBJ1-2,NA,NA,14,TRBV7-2,CASSLVHKDYGYTF,TGTGCCAGCAGCTTAGTCCACAAGGACTATGGCTACACCTTC
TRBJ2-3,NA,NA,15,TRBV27,CASSLRQPSTDTQYF,TGTGCCAGCAGTTTAAGACAGCCTAGCACAGATACGCAGTATTTT
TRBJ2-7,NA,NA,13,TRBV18,CASSPSDQNAQYF,TGTGCCAGCTCACCCTCGGACCAAAACGCGCAGTACTTC
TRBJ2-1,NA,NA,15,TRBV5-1,CASSLAAGLFNEQFF,TGCGCCAGCAGCTTGGCCGCAGGCCTCTTCAATGAGCAGTTCTTC
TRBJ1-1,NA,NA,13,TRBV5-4,CASSFDRNTEAFF,TGTGCCAGCAGCTTCGACAGGAACACTGAAGCTTTCTTT
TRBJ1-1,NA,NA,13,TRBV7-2,CASSSQGNTEAFF,TGTGCCAGCAGCTCACAGGGGAACACTGAAGCTTTCTTT
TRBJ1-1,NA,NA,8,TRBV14,CASSAHFF,TGTGCCAGCAGCGCCCATTTCTTT
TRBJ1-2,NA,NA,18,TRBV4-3,CASSQVMDWMQANYGYTF,TGCGCCAGCAGCCAAGTCATGGATTGGATGCAAGCTAACTATGGCTACACCTTC
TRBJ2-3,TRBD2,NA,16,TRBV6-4,CASSDGLAGGADTQYF,TGTGCCAGCAGTGACGGTCTAGCGGGGGGTGCAGATACGCAGTATTTT
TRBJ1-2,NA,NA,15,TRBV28,CASSEGRDGNYGYTF,TGTGCCAGCAGCGAAGGGCGCGACGGTAACTATGGCTACACCTTC
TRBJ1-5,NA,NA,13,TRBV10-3,CAISAAGNQPQHF,TGTGCCATCAGTGCAGCCGGCAATCAGCCCCAGCATTTT
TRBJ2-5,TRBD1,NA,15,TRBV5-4,CASRAGTGVQETQYF,TGTGCCAGCAGAGCCGGGACAGGGGTCCAAGAGACCCAGTACTTC
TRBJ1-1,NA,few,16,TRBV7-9,CASSPPGRRGNTEAFF,TGTGCCAGCAGCCCCCCGGGAAGGAGGGGGAACACTGAAGCTTTCTTT
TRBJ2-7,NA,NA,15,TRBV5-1,CASRLASLDLYEQYF,TGCGCCAGCAGGCTAGCTTCCTTAGACCTATACGAGCAGTACTTC
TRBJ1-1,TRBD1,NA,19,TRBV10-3,CAISEHHDRRGRGGTEAFF,TGTGCCATCAGTGAGCACCACGATCGGAGGGGGCGAGGAGGCACTGAAGCTTTCTTT
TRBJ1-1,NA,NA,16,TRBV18,CASSPLEQGVLTEAFF,TGTGCCAGCTCACCACTAGAACAGGGTGTGCTAACTGAAGCTTTCTTT
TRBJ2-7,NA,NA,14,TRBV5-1,CASSLAGIPYEQYF,TGCGCCAGCAGCTTGGCCGGGATACCCTACGAGCAGTACTTC
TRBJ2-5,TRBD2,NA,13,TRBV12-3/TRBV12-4,CASTLAGEETQYF,TGTGCCAGCACCCTAGCGGGGGAAGAGACCCAGTACTTC
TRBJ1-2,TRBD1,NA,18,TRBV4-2,CASSHPGTGAFPSYGYTF,TGTGCCAGCAGCCACCCCGGGACAGGGGCCTTTCCAAGCTATGGCTACACCTTC
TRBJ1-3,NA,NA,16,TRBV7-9,CASSFVWDNSGNTIYF,TGTGCCAGCAGCTTTGTATGGGACAACTCTGGAAACACCATATATTTT
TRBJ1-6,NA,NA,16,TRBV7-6,CASSDLGQEYNSPLHF,TGTGCCAGCAGTGATTTAGGACAAGAATATAATTCACCCCTCCACTTT
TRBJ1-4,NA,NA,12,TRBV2,CASGRGYEKLFF,TGTGCCAGCGGTCGAGGGTATGAAAAACTGTTTTTT
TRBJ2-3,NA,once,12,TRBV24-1,CATSDLRDTQYF,TGTGCCACCAGTGATCTGAGAGATACGCAGTATTTT
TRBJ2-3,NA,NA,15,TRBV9,CASSADSYLADTQYF,TGTGCCAGCAGCGCCGACTCCTATCTAGCAGATACGCAGTATTTT
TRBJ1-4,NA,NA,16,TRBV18,CASSPRSIGTNEKLFF,TGTGCCAGCTCACCCCGTTCAATTGGAACTAATGAAAAACTGTTTTTT
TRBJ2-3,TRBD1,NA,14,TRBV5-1,CASSLRTGSDTQYF,TGCGCCAGCAGCCTCAGGACAGGGTCAGATACGCAGTATTTT
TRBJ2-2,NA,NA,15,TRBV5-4,CASSLGLSNYGELFF,TGTGCCAGCAGCTTGGGACTCTCCAATTACGGGGAGCTGTTTTTT
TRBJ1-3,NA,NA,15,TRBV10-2,CASSESWDAPDTIYF,TGCGCCAGCAGTGAGTCCTGGGACGCCCCGGACACCATATATTTT
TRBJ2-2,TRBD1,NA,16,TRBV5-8,CASSSMQGANTGELFF,TGTGCCAGCAGCTCAATGCAGGGGGCAAACACCGGGGAGCTGTTTTTT
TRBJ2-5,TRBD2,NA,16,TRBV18,CASSPPGGGLQETQYF,TGTGCCAGCTCACCACCGGGCGGGGGGCTTCAAGAGACCCAGTACTTC
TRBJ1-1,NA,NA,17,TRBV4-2,CASSQDGPSQAYTEAFF,TGTGCCAGCAGCCAAGATGGCCCCTCGCAGGCTTACACTGAAGCTTTCTTT
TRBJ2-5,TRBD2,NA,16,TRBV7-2,CASSLKSRGAGETQYF,TGTGCCAGCAGCTTAAAATCGCGGGGGGCAGGGGAGACCCAGTACTTC
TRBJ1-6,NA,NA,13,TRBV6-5,CASDQAVNSPLHF,TGTGCCAGCGACCAGGCGGTTAATTCACCCCTCCACTTT
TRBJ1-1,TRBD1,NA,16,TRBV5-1,CASSANTGGRNTEAFF,TGCGCCAGCAGCGCCAACACAGGGGGCCGGAACACTGAAGCTTTCTTT
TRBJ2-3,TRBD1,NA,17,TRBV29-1,CSAYRRGTFHLADTQYF,TGCAGCGCCTACCGCAGGGGGACGTTTCATTTAGCAGATACGCAGTATTTT
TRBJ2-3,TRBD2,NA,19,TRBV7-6,CASSLVGLAGGLGTDTQYF,TGTGCCAGCAGCTTAGTCGGACTAGCGGGGGGCTTAGGCACAGATACGCAGTATTTT
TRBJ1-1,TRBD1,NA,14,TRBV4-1,CASSTGTAGTEAFF,TGCGCCAGCTCAACCGGGACAGCGGGTACTGAAGCTTTCTTT
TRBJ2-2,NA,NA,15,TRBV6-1,CASSEVKGSTGELFF,TGTGCCAGCAGTGAAGTGAAGGGAAGTACCGGGGAGCTGTTTTTT
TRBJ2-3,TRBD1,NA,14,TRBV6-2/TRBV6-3,CASSSGRGTDTQYF,TGTGCCAGCAGTTCAGGCAGGGGGACAGATACGCAGTATTTT
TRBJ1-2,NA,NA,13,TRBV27,CASSFGGRSGYTF,TGTGCCAGCAGTTTCGGGGGGCGTAGTGGCTACACCTTC
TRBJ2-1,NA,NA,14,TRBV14,CASSPQGRYNEQFF,TGTGCCAGCAGCCCCCAGGGACGCTACAATGAGCAGTTCTTC
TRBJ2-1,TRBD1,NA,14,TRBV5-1,CASSSGQGANEQFF,TGCGCCAGCAGCTCGGGACAGGGGGCTAATGAGCAGTTCTTC
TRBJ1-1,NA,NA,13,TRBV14,CASSLSKNTEAFF,TGTGCCAGCAGTCTTTCGAAGAACACTGAAGCTTTCTTT
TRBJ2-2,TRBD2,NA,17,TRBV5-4,CASSLATSGGAPGELFF,TGTGCCAGCAGCTTGGCTACTAGCGGGGGGGCCCCCGGGGAGCTGTTTTTT
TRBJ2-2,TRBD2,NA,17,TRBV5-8,CASSHGLAGVNTGELFF,TGTGCCAGCAGCCACGGACTAGCGGGGGTGAACACCGGGGAGCTGTTTTTT
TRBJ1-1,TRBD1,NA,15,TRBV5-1,CASSPQGGEGTEAFF,TGCGCCAGCAGCCCCCAGGGGGGTGAGGGCACTGAAGCTTTCTTT
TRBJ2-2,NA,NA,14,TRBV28,CASSLKKFTGELFF,TGTGCCAGCAGTCTAAAAAAGTTCACCGGGGAGCTGTTTTTT
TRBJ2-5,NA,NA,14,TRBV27,CASSPTGYQETQYF,TGTGCCAGCAGTCCAACAGGGTACCAAGAGACCCAGTACTTC
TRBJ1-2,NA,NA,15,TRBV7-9,CASSLVDLAAYGYTF,TGTGCCAGCAGCTTAGTCGATTTGGCAGCCTATGGCTACACCTTC
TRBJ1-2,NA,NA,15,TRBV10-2,CASRAGVGRGYGYTF,TGCGCCAGCAGGGCAGGGGTGGGGCGCGGCTATGGCTACACCTTC
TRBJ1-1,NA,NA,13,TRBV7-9,CASSLAGGVRGFF,TGTGCCAGCAGCTTAGCAGGCGGGGTACGAGGTTTCTTT
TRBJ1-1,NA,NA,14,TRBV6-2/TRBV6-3,CASSQTSAYTEAFF,TGTGCCAGCAGTCAAACGTCGGCGTACACTGAAGCTTTCTTT